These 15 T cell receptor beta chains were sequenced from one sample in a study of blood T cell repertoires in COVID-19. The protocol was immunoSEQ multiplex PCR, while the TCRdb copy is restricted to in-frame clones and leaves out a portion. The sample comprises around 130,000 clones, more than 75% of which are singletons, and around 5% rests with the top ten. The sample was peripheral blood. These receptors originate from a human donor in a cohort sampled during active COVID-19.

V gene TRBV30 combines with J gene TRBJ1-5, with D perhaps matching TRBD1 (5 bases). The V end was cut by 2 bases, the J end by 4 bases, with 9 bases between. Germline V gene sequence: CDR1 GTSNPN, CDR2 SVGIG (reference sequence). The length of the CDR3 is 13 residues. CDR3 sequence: CAWSLQGNQPQHF. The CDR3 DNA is TGTGCCTGGAGTCTTCAGGGAAATCAGCCCCAGCATTTT.

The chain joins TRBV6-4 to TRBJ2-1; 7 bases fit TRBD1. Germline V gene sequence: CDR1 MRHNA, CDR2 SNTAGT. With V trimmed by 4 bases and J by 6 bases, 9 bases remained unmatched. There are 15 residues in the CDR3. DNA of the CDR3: TGTGCCAGCAGTGTTGAGACAGGGATGCCCAATGAGCAGTTCTTC. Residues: CASSVETGMPNEQFF.

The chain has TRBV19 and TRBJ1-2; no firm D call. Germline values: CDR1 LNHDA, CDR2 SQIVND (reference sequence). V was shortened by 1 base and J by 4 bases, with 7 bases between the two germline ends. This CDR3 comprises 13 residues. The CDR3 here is CASSIAEGYGYTF. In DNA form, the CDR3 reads TGTGCCAGTAGTATAGCAGAGGGCTATGGCTACACCTTC.

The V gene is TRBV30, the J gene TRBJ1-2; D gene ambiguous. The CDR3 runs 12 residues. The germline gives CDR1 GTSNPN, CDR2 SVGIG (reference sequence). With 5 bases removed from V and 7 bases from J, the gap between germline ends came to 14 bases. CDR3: CAWDDLEAGYTF. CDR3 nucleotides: TGTGCCTGGGACGATCTTGAAGCTGGCTACACCTTC.

The CDR3 region is CASSKGDTRLKQGPTF. The CDR3 nucleotides read TGTGCCAGCAGCAAAGGGGACACCCGACTTAAACAGGGACCCACCTTC. This chain joins TRBV21-1 and TRBJ1-2; the table's D call of TRBD1 was not tested on the DNA. TRBV21-1 is described as a pseudogene. CDR3 length: 16 residues.

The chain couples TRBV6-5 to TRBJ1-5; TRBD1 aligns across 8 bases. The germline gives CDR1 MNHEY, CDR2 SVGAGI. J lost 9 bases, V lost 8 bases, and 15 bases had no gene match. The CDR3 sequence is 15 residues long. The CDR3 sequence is CASLGGGRGLRPQHF. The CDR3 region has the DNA TGTGCCAGCTTAGGGGGGGGCAGGGGGCTCCGGCCCCAGCATTTT.

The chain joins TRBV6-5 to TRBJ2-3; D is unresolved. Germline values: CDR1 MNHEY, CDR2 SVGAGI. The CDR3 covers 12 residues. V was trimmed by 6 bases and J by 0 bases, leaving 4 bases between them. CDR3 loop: CASRASTDTQYF. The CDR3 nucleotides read TGTGCCAGCAGGGCCAGCACAGATACGCAGTATTTT.

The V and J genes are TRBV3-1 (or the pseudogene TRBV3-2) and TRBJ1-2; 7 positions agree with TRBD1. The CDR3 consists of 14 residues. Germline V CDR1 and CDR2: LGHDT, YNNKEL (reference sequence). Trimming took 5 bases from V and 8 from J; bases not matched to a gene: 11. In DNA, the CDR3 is TGTGCCAGCAGCACAACAGGGGACTTCCAGGGCTACACCTTC. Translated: CASSTTGDFQGYTF.

CDR3 bases: TGTGCCAGCAGCTTGGGACTAGCGGGGGGGCCGGTCGACGAGCAGTACTTC. Its translation is CASSLGLAGGPVDEQYF. The rearrangement links TRBV5-6 to TRBJ2-7, with 14 bases identical to TRBD2. Losses at the gene ends were 0 bases for V and 5 bases for J; bases not matched to a gene: 7. Germline-derived CDR1 and CDR2 are SGHDT and YYEEEE. The CDR3 contains 17 residues.

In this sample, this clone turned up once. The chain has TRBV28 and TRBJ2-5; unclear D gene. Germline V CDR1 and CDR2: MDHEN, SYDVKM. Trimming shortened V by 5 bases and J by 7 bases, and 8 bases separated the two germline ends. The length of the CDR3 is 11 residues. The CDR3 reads CASSLFGTQYF. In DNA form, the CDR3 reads TGTGCCAGCAGTCTTTTCGGGACCCAGTACTTC. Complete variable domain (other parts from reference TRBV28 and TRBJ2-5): DVKVTQSSRYLVKRTGEKVFLECVQDMDHENMFWYRQDPGLGLRLIYFSYDVKMKEKGDIPEGYSVSREKKERFSLILESASTNQTSMYLCASSLFGTQYFGPGTRLLVL.

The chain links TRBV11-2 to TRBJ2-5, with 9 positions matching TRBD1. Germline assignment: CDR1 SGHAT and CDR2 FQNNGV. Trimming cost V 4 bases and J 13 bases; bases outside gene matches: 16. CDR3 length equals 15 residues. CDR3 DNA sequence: TGTGCCAGCAGCTCCCCTCCGGGACAGGGTGCCCCGCGGTACTTC. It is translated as CASSSPPGQGAPRYF.

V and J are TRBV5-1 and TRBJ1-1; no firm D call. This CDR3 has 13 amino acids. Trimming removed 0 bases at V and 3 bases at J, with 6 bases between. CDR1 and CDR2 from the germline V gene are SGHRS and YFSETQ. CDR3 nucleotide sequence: TGCGCCAGCAGCTTGGTTCAGGACACTGAAGCTTTCTTT. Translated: CASSLVQDTEAFF.

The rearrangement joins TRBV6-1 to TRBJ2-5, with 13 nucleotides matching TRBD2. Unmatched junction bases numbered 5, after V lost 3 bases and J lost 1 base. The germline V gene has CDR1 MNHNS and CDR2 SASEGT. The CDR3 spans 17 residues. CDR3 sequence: CASSDELAGGAQETQYF. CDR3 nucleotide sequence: TGTGCCAGCAGTGACGAACTAGCGGGAGGGGCCCAAGAGACCCAGTACTTC.

Written as DNA, the CDR3 is TGTGCCAGCAGTTTACAGGGGGCTAGAGAGACCCAGTACTTC. It translates to CASSLQGARETQYF. The rearrangement uses TRBV27 and TRBJ2-5, with 8 bases aligning to TRBD1. The CDR3 has 14 residues. The germline V gene has CDR1 MNHEY and CDR2 SMNVEV (reference sequence). The V segment lost 2 bases and the J segment 4 bases; nucleotides outside the gene matches: 3.

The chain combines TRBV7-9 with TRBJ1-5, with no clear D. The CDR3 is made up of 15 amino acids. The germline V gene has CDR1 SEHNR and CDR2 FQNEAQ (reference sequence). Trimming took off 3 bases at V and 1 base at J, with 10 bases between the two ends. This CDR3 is CASSLGGRSNQPQHF. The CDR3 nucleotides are TGTGCCAGCAGCTTGGGAGGGAGGAGCAATCAGCCCCAGCATTTT.